This T cell receptor (beta chain) is from a study of cytomegalovirus exposure and HLA in healthy donors. Trimming took 0 bases from V and 4 from J, leaving 10 bases between them. Germline values: CDR1 SGHRS, CDR2 YFSETQ. CDR3 length: 14 amino acids. TCRdb keeps only in-frame clones here, not all; method: immunoSEQ multiplex PCR. The profile covers about 160,000 clones, with 96% appearing a single time and 0.8% to 0.95% taken by the ten largest. This clone has a single count. The origin of this receptor is a woman aged 18-29 years in good health and CMV-seronegative. This chain joins TRBV5-1 and TRBJ1-2; a weak D match, TRBD1 (6 bases). Sequencing was carried out using PBMCs. The CDR3 is CASSLDRESYGYTF. In nucleotides, the CDR3 is TGCGCCAGCAGCTTGGACAGGGAATCCTATGGCTACACCTTC.